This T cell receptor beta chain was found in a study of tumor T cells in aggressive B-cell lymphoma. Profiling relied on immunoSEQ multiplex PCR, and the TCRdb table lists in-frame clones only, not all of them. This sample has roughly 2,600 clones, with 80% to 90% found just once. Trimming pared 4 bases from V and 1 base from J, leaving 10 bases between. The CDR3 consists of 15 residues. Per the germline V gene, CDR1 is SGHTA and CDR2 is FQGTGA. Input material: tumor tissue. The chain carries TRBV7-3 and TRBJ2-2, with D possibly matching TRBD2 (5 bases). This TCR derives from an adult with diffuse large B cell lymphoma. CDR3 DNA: TGTGCCAGCAGCTCCGACGGGGAGAACACCGGGGAGCTGTTTTTT. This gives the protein CASSSDGENTGELFF.